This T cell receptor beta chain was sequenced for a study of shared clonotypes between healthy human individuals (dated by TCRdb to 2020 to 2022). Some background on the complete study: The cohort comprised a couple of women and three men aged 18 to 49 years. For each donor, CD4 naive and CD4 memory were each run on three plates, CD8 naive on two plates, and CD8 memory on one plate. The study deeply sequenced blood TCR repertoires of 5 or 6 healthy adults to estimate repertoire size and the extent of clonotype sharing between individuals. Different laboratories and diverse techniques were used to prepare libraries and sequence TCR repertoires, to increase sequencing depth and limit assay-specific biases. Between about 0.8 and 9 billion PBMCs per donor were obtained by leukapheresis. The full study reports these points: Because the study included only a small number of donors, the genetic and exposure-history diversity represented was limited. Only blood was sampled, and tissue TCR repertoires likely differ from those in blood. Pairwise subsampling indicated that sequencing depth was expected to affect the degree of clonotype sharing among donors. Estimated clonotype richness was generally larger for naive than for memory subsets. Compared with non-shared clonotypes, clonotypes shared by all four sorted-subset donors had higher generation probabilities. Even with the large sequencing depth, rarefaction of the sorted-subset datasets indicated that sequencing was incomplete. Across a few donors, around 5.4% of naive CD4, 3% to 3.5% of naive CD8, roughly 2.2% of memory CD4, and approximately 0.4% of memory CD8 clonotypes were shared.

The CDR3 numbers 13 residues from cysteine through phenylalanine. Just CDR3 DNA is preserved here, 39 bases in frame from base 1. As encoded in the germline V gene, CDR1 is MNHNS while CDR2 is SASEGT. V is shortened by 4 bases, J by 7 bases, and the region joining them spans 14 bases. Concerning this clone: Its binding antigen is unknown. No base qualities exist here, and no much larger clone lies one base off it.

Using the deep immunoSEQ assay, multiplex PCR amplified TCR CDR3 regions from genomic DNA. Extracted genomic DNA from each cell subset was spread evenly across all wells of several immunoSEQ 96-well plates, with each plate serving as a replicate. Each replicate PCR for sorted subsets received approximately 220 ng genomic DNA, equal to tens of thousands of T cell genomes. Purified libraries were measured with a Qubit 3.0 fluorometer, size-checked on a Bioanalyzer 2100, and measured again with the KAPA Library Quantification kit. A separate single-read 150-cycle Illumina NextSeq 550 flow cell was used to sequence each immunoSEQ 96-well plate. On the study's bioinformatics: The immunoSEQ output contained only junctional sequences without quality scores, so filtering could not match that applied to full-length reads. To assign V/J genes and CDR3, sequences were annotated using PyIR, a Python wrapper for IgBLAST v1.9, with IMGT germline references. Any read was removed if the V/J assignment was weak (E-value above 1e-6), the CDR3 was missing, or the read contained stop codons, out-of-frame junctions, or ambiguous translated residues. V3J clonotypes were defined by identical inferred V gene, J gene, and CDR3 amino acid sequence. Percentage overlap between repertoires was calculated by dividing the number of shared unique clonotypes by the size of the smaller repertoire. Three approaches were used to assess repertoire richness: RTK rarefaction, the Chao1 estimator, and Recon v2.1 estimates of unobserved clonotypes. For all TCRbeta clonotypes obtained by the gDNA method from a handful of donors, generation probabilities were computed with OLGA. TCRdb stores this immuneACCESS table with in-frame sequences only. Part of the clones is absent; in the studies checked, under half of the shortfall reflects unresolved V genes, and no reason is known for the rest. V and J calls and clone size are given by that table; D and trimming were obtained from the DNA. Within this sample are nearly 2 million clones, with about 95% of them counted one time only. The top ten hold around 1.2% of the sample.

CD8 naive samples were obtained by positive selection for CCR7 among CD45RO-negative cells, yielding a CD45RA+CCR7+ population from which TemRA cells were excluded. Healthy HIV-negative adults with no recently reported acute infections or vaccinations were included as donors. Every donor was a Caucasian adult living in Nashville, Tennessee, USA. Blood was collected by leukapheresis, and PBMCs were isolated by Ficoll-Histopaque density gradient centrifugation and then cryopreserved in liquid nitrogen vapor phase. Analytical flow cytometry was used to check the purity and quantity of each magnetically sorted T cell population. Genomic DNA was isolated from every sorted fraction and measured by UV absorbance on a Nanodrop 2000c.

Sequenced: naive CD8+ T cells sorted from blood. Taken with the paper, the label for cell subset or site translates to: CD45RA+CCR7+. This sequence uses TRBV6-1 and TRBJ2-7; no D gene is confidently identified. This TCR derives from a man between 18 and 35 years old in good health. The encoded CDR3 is CASSGTTDWEQYF. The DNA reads TGTGCCAGCAGTGGCACGACCGATTGGGAGCAGTACTTC.